Each of the 8 T cell receptor beta chains below was sequenced from the same sample in a study of T cell responses to AZD1222 COVID-19 vaccine (dated by TCRdb to about 2021). The library came from the immunoSEQ multiplex PCR assay. TCRdb took this table from immuneACCESS and kept in-frame rearrangements with V and J called. Such tables lack part of the clones; where checked against another copy, unresolved V genes explain under half of the gap, and the rest is unexplained. This sample comprises about 120,000 clones, about 90% of them detected only once. The ten largest account for around 15% of the sample. The label giving this sample's time point can be read as: baseline before first vaccination. Sequencing was performed on peripheral blood, taken on day 0 of AZD1222 vaccination. These receptors were taken from an adult in good health.

The chain recombines TRBV29-1 with TRBJ2-3, with D possibly matching TRBD1 (5 bases). The length of the CDR3 is 13 residues. V was cut by 0 bases and J by 1 base, with 5 bases left in between. In germline, CDR1 is SQVTM, CDR2 ANQGSEA. In DNA, the CDR3 is TGCAGCGTTGAAGAAGGGGGCACAGATACGCAGTATTTT. It specifies CSVEEGGTDTQYF.

This clone was counted once. The chain uses TRBV25-1 and TRBJ1-4, with D unresolved. The CDR3 extends over 12 amino acids. Germline V gene data show CDR1 as MGHDK and CDR2 as SYGVNS. The V and J ends lost 3 bases and 2 bases respectively, with 1 base between them. In DNA form, the CDR3 reads TGTGCCAGCAGTGAGACTAATGAAAAACTGTTTTTT. This codes for CASSETNEKLFF. The full variable domain, rest sourced from reference TRBV25-1 and TRBJ1-4, is EADIYQTPRYLVIGTGKKITLECSQTMGHDKMYWYQQDPGMELHLIHYSYGVNSTEKGDLSSESTVSRIRTEHFPLTLESARPSHTSQYLCASSETNEKLFFGSGTQLSVL.

The rearrangement links TRBV7-2 to TRBJ2-6; maybe TRBD2 (5 bases). The germline CDR1 and CDR2 sequences are SGHTA and FQGNSA. CDR3 length equals 15 residues. V lost 1 base, J lost 3 bases, and 7 bases lay in between. The CDR3 sequence: CASSLGGNGANVLTF. CDR3 coding DNA: TGTGCCAGCAGCTTAGGAGGGAATGGGGCCAACGTCCTGACTTTC.

This sequence joins TRBV6-5 and TRBJ1-2, with D hard to call. Germline lookup yields CDR1 MNHEY and CDR2 SVGAGI. Trimming removed 0 bases at V and 0 bases at J, with 5 bases between. This CDR3 has 14 residues. The CDR3 is CASSYSWANYGYTF. The CDR3 region has the DNA TGTGCCAGCAGTTACTCTTGGGCTAACTATGGCTACACCTTC.

This clone showed up just a few times. The rearrangement joins TRBV28 to TRBJ2-7; 9 positions agree with TRBD1. From germline, CDR1 is MDHEN and CDR2 SYDVKM. There are 15 residues in the CDR3. V lost 8 bases and J lost 1; bases outside the gene matches: 9. The CDR3 sequence is CASLETGGSSYEQYF. Written as DNA, the CDR3 is TGTGCCAGCCTCGAGACAGGGGGAAGTTCCTACGAGCAGTACTTC.

The chain recombines TRBV28 with TRBJ1-2; TRBD1 matches 8 bases. With 6 bases clipped from V and 3 bases from J, the junction kept 3 bases outside the gene matches. The CDR3 runs 13 residues. Germline V CDR1 and CDR2: MDHEN, SYDVKM. The CDR3 protein is CASSSDRDYGYTF. The CDR3 DNA reads TGTGCCAGCAGCTCGGACAGGGACTATGGCTACACCTTC.

This sequence joins TRBV24-1 and TRBJ2-6; 12 positions match TRBD2. V trimming: 5 bases; J trimming: 4 bases; junction bases outside the gene matches: 8. The germline CDR1 and CDR2 sequences are KGHDR and SFDVKD. CDR3 length: 18 residues. Written as DNA, the CDR3 is TGTGCCACCAGTGCCCCGACTAGCGGGAGAGGCGGGGCCAACGTCCTGACTTTC. Translated, it gives CATSAPTSGRGGANVLTF.

The chain recombines TRBV6-2 or TRBV6-3 with TRBJ2-5; 7 nucleotides match TRBD2. CDR1 and CDR2 from the germline V gene are MNHEY and SVGEGT. The CDR3 is 17 residues long. After removal of 3 bases from V and 1 base from J, the junction contained 11 bases not matched to a gene. DNA for the CDR3: TGTGCCAGCAGTTATGGTACATATAGCGGGCCCCAAGAGACCCAGTACTTC. Translation: CASSYGTYSGPQETQYF.